One and the same sample provided the 28 T cell receptor beta chains below, sequenced in a study of CD8+ T cells in alopecia areata. RNA, once extracted, was reverse transcribed into cDNA for use as the sequencing template. The method was immunoSEQ multiplex PCR; TCRdb's version includes in-frame clones alone and lacks a portion of them. Found here are 150,000 or so clones, more than 85% of them singletons; the top ten hold over 10%. Treatment of the sample: oral pan-JAK inhibitor, 5-10 mg twice daily. The sequencing here drew on CD8+ T cells sorted from blood, taken at week 4, from a patient treated with tofacitinib. Receptor source: a human donor with alopecia areata.

This clone turned up a few times. The J gene is TRBJ2-7, the V gene TRBV29-1, with TRBD1 identical over 8 bases. With V trimmed by 6 bases and J by 6 bases, 13 bases remained unmatched. CDR1 and CDR2 (germline): SQVTM, ANQGSEA. The CDR3 length is 14 residues. CDR3 coding DNA: TGCAGCGTCCCACCTGACAGGGGCGGATTCGAGCAGTACTTC. It codes for CSVPPDRGGFEQYF.

The V and J genes are TRBV5-6 and TRBJ2-2, with D unresolved. CDR1 is SGHDT and CDR2 is YYEEEE in the germline V gene. The ends were cut back, 3 bases at V and 5 bases at J, with 14 bases in the middle. The CDR3 contains 15 residues. CDR3: CASSYDNDGTGELFF. CDR3 sequence (DNA): TGTGCCAGCAGCTACGACAACGACGGTACCGGGGAGCTGTTTTTT.

This clone was detected only once. V is TRBV13 and J is TRBJ2-1, with D possibly TRBD2 on 5 matching bases. CDR1 and CDR2 from the germline V gene are PRHDT and FYEKMQ (reference sequence). CDR3 length: 16 residues. The V end was cut by 4 bases, the J end by 0 bases, with 13 bases between. The CDR3 reads CASSSAPGISYNEQFF. CDR3 coding DNA: TGTGCCAGCAGCTCAGCCCCGGGGATCTCCTACAATGAGCAGTTCTTC.

The chain uses TRBV11-2 and TRBJ2-1; 9 bases are shared with TRBD1. Unmatched junction bases numbered 3, after V lost 1 base and J lost 8 bases. The CDR3 contains 14 residues. The germline V gene has CDR1 SGHAT and CDR2 FQNNGV. The CDR3 DNA follows: TGTGCCAGCAGCTTAGGACAGGGGGGTTATGAGCAGTTCTTC. It translates to CASSLGQGGYEQFF.

The V call is TRBV12-5, the J call TRBJ2-1; D is unclear. Trimming shortened V by 6 bases and J by 6 bases, and 6 bases separated the two germline ends. The CDR3 is made up of 11 amino acids. CDR1 and CDR2 from the germline V gene are LGHNT and FRNRAP. Here the CDR3 reads CASGHGNEQFF. In nucleotides, the CDR3 is TGTGCTAGTGGCCATGGCAATGAGCAGTTCTTC.

V gene TRBV5-1 combines with J gene TRBJ1-1; D is undetermined. V shed 0 bases and J shed 6 bases, with 9 bases lying between them. The germline V gene has CDR1 SGHRS and CDR2 YFSETQ. The CDR3 consists of 13 residues. CDR3: CASSLVGGAEAFF. CDR3 nucleotide sequence: TGCGCCAGCAGCTTGGTCGGCGGCGCTGAAGCTTTCTTT.

This sequence joins TRBV6-1 and TRBJ2-7, with 7 bases aligning to TRBD1. The CDR3 totals 15 residues. Germline values: CDR1 MNHNS, CDR2 SASEGT. The V gene end was trimmed by 0 bases and the J gene end by 2 bases; junction bases not matched to a gene: 4. CDR3 DNA: TGTGCCAGCAGTGAAGCGCTTGACAGGGCCTACGAGCAGTACTTC. Translated, it gives CASSEALDRAYEQYF.

The table lists this clone with a few counts. Different DNA sequences within this sample yield the same CDR3. This rearrangement joins TRBV30 to TRBJ2-5; D remains ambiguous. Germline lookup yields CDR1 GTSNPN and CDR2 SVGIG (reference sequence). V was cut by 2 bases and J by 0 bases, with 4 bases left in between. CDR3 length equals 12 residues. The CDR3 loop reads CAWSPNQETQYF. For the CDR3, the DNA is TGTGCCTGGAGTCCAAACCAAGAGACCCAGTACTTC.

V is TRBV7-9 and J is TRBJ2-7, with TRBD1 as a possible D gene (5 bases). CDR3 length equals 14 residues. CDR1 is SEHNR and CDR2 is FQNEAQ in the germline V gene (reference sequence). The V end was cut by 5 bases, the J end by 1 base, with 12 bases between. The CDR3 is CASSSPDRSYEQYF. CDR3 nucleotides: TGTGCCAGCAGCAGCCCCGACAGATCCTACGAGCAGTACTTC.

V gene TRBV6-1 combines with J gene TRBJ1-2; perhaps TRBD1 as D (6 bases). V was cut by 7 bases and J by 1 base, with 13 bases left in between. Germline assignment: CDR1 MNHNS and CDR2 SASEGT. The CDR3 runs 14 residues. CDR3 residues: CASTRDTDNYGYTF. CDR3 DNA: TGTGCCAGCACCCGGGACACCGATAACTATGGCTACACCTTC.

This clone appeared a single time. The chain recombines TRBV5-6 with TRBJ1-2; TRBD1 might be the D (5 bases). Trimming stripped 3 bases from V and 5 bases from J, with 17 bases between. From germline, CDR1 is SGHDT and CDR2 YYEEEE. This CDR3 contains 15 residues. The CDR3 is CASSSLTGTDYGYTF. CDR3 bases: TGTGCCAGCAGCTCCCTGACCGGGACGGATTATGGCTACACCTTC.

The rearrangement uses TRBV7-9 and TRBJ2-7; D is undetermined. Germline V gene data show CDR1 as SEHNR and CDR2 as FQNEAQ (reference sequence). V lost 5 bases, J lost 1 base, and 3 bases lay in between. The CDR3 is 11 amino acids. Written as DNA, the CDR3 is TGTGCCAGCAGCGATTCCTACGAGCAGTACTTC. Translated: CASSDSYEQYF.

This clone is a singleton in its sample. This rearrangement joins TRBV7-9 to TRBJ2-7; D gene ambiguous. CDR3 length equals 12 residues. Trimming took off 5 bases at V and 4 bases at J, with 9 bases between the two ends. Germline V gene data show CDR1 as SEHNR and CDR2 as FQNEAQ (reference sequence). CDR3 residues: CASSPPGYEQYF. In DNA form, the CDR3 reads TGTGCCAGCAGCCCCCCGGGTTACGAGCAGTACTTC.

The chain couples TRBV29-1 to TRBJ2-6; TRBD1 might be the D (5 bases). The CDR3 has 15 residues. CDR1 and CDR2 (germline): SQVTM, ANQGSEA. V lost 4 bases and J lost 0, with 10 bases in between. In nucleotides, the CDR3 is TGCAGCGTTGTGGACATAGACTCTGGGGCCAACGTCCTGACTTTC. As protein: CSVVDIDSGANVLTF.

The J gene is TRBJ2-2, the V gene TRBV14; 7 bases align to TRBD2. Trimming cost V 2 bases and J 4 bases; bases outside gene matches: 10. The CDR3 runs to 17 residues. CDR1 is SGHDN, CDR2 FVKESK, per germline. The CDR3 sequence is CASSQITSGAFTGELFF. CDR3 DNA: TGTGCCAGCAGCCAAATTACGAGCGGGGCTTTCACCGGGGAGCTGTTTTTT.

V and J are TRBV30 and TRBJ2-7; TRBD1 matches 7 bases. CDR3 length: 15 amino acids. Germline assignment: CDR1 GTSNPN and CDR2 SVGIG (reference sequence). V trimming: 2 bases; J trimming: 0 bases; junction bases outside the gene matches: 7. This CDR3 is CAWSTRTGVSYEQYF. The CDR3 nucleotides read TGTGCCTGGAGTACTCGGACAGGAGTCTCCTACGAGCAGTACTTC.

V usage is TRBV5-4 and J usage is TRBJ2-7; D not resolved. Trimming shortened V by 0 bases and J by 2 bases, and 9 bases separated the two germline ends. CDR1 and CDR2 from the germline V gene are SGHNT and YYREEE (reference sequence). CDR3 length: 14 residues. The CDR3 sequence: CASSLGVAAYEQYF. In nucleotides, the CDR3 is TGTGCCAGCAGCTTGGGAGTCGCGGCCTACGAGCAGTACTTC.

The chain is built from TRBV6-5 and TRBJ2-7, with D possibly being TRBD2 (6 bases). The CDR3 totals 12 residues. Germline V gene sequence: CDR1 MNHEY, CDR2 SVGAGI. V gave up 7 bases and J gave up 3 bases, with 10 bases separating them. CDR3 residues: CASIGGHYEQYF. The CDR3 region has the DNA TGTGCCAGCATCGGAGGGCACTACGAGCAGTACTTC.

The CDR3 protein is CAWSRGQGASYEQYF. The CDR3, as DNA: TGTGCCTGGAGTCGGGGACAGGGGGCTTCATACGAGCAGTACTTC. The V gene is TRBV30, the J gene TRBJ2-7, with 12 bases that match TRBD1. Trimming at V came to 2 bases and at J to 4 bases, leaving 6 bases not matched to a gene. CDR1 and CDR2 from the germline V gene are GTSNPN and SVGIG (reference sequence). This CDR3 is 15 amino acids long.

This chain joins TRBV30 and TRBJ2-2, with 10 bases that match TRBD1. The CDR3 spans 14 residues. Germline CDR1 is GTSNPN and CDR2 is SVGIG (reference sequence). After removal of 5 bases from V and 4 bases from J, the junction contained 4 bases not matched to a gene. This CDR3 is CAWEGTGVTGELFF. CDR3 coding DNA: TGTGCCTGGGAGGGGACAGGGGTCACCGGGGAGCTGTTTTTT.

The V call is TRBV4-1, the J call TRBJ2-1; 10 bases map to TRBD1. From germline, CDR1 is MGHRA and CDR2 YSYEKL. The CDR3 contains 17 residues. The junction had 9 bases not matched to a gene; V was cut back by 3 bases and J by 4 bases. The CDR3, as DNA: TGCGCCAGCAGCCAGTCTATGGGACAGGGGATATACAATGAGCAGTTCTTC. Translated, it gives CASSQSMGQGIYNEQFF.

The CDR3 bases are TGTGCCAGCAGCGTAGAGGGGGCCCCGGGACACCCCAATGAGCAGTTCTTC. Its protein product is CASSVEGAPGHPNEQFF. V gene TRBV9 combines with J gene TRBJ2-1, with 7 bases matching TRBD1. CDR3 size: 17 residues. CDR1 SGDLS and CDR2 YYNGEE come from the germline V gene. The trim removed 0 bases at V and 6 bases at J, leaving 12 bases unmatched.

The J gene is TRBJ2-1, the V gene TRBV29-1; 7 bases fit TRBD1. Trimming took 3 bases from V and 6 from J; bases not matched to a gene: 2. Per germline, CDR1 SQVTM and CDR2 ANQGSEA. This CDR3 comprises 12 residues. The CDR3: CSVDKGANEQFF. DNA for the CDR3: TGCAGCGTTGATAAGGGGGCCAATGAGCAGTTCTTC.

The chain has TRBV5-1 and TRBJ2-7; D gene unclear. The germline V gene encodes CDR1 SGHRS and CDR2 YFSETQ. The CDR3 runs to 14 residues. The ends were cut back, 2 bases at V and 1 base at J, with 10 bases in the middle. CDR3 nucleotides: TGCGCCAGCAGCTTTGGTGGGCTGTCCTACGAGCAGTACTTC. Encoded protein: CASSFGGLSYEQYF.

The chain links TRBV29-1 to TRBJ1-2; tentatively, D is TRBD1 (6 bases). Looked up from germline, CDR1 is SQVTM and CDR2 is ANQGSEA. Trimming left V 7 bases short and J 3 bases short, with 9 bases between. The CDR3 has 11 amino acids. CDR3 nucleotides: TGCAGCGCGAGGGGGGACTATGGCTACACCTTC. This sequence encodes CSARGDYGYTF.

CDR3 DNA: TGTGCCAGCAGTGAGGTTGGAGAGGACGAGCAGTACTTC. It encodes CASSEVGEDEQYF. V and J are TRBV2 and TRBJ2-7; no clear D gene. The CDR3 is 13 residues long. V dropped 3 bases and J dropped 5 bases, with 11 bases sitting between them. Germline lookup yields CDR1 SNHLY and CDR2 FYNNEI.

A few counts support this clone. The chain uses TRBV15 and TRBJ2-4; no clear D. The CDR3 totals 15 residues. The V end was cut by 0 bases, the J end by 6 bases, with 12 bases between. The germline CDR1 and CDR2 sequences are LNHNV and YYDKDF (reference sequence). The CDR3 protein is CATSRDPPFRNIQYF. The DNA for the CDR3 is TGTGCCACCAGCAGAGACCCACCCTTCAGAAACATTCAGTACTTC.

The rearrangement uses TRBV7-9 and TRBJ1-2; possible D gene TRBD1, 6 bases. Looked up from germline, CDR1 is SEHNR and CDR2 is FQNEAQ (reference sequence). The CDR3 has 15 residues. V lost 5 bases and J lost 4, with 17 bases in between. CDR3 residues: CASSPSRTDFYGYTF. The DNA of the CDR3 is TGTGCCAGCAGCCCGTCGCGGACAGACTTCTATGGCTACACCTTC.